The next 3 T cell receptor beta chains were all read from a single sample in a study of blood T cell repertoires in COVID-19. Data came from immunoSEQ multiplex PCR; TCRdb stores just in-frame clones and leaves some out. The table records around 280,000 clones, about nine tenths of them present only once. Sample: PBMCs or T cells enriched from blood (not recorded which). The receptors were gathered from a middle-aged woman who had recovered from COVID-19.

This clone was detected only once. This chain joins TRBV6-5 and TRBJ2-7, with D possibly TRBD2 on 5 matching bases. V was shortened by 4 bases and J by 1 base, with 11 bases between the two germline ends. The CDR3 extends over 14 amino acids. Germline CDR1 MNHEY, CDR2 SVGAGI. CDR3 region: CASSSGIPSYEQYF. The CDR3 DNA reads TGTGCCAGCAGTTCCGGGATTCCTTCCTACGAGCAGTACTTC.

The V and J genes are TRBV9 and TRBJ2-5; 7 bases are shared with TRBD2. The junction had 8 bases not matched to a gene; V was cut back by 0 bases and J by 6 bases. Germline CDR1 reads SGDLS; CDR2 reads YYNGEE. The CDR3 sequence is 15 residues long. The CDR3 bases are TGTGCCAGCAGCGTAGGGGCGGGAGCGGGTAAGACCCAGTACTTC. Its translation is CASSVGAGAGKTQYF. The whole variable domain, filled in from reference TRBV9 and TRBJ2-5, reads DSGVTQTPKHLITATGQRVTLRCSPRSGDLSVYWYQQSLDQGLQFLIQYYNGEERAKGNILERFSAQQFPDLHSELNLSSLELGDSALYFCASSVGAGAGKTQYFGPGTRLLVL.

The rearrangement uses TRBV5-1 and TRBJ1-1; D possibly corresponds to TRBD1 (6 bases). Trimming shortened V by 1 base and J by 0 bases, and 13 bases separated the two germline ends. Per germline, CDR1 SGHRS and CDR2 YFSETQ. This CDR3 is built from 16 residues. In DNA form, the CDR3 reads TGCGCCAGCAGCTTGCAGGGGTCGGGTGTGAACACTGAAGCTTTCTTT. Its translation: CASSLQGSGVNTEAFF.